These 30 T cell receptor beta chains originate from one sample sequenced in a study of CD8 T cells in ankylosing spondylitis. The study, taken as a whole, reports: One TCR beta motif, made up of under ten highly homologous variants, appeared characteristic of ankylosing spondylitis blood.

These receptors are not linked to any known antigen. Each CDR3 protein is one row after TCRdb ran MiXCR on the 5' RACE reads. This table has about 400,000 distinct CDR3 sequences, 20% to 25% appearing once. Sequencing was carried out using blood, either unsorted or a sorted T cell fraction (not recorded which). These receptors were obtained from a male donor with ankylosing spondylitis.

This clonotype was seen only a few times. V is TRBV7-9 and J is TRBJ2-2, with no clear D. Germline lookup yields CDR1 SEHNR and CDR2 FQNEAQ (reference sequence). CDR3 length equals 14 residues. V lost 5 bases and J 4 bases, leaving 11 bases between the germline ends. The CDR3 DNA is TGTGCCAGCAGCCCCACCCTGATCACCGGGGAGCTGTTTTTT. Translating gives CASSPTLITGELFF.

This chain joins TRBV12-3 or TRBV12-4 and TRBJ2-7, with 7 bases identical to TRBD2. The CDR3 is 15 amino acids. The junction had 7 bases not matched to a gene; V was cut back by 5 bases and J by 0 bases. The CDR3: CASSPLAVSSYEQYF. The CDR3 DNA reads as TGTGCCAGCAGTCCGCTAGCGGTAAGCTCCTACGAGCAGTACTTC.

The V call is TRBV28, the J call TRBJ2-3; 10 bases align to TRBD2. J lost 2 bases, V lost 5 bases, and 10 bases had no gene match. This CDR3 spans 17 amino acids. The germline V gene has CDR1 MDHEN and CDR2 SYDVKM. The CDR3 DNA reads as TGTGCCAGCAGTGAGGGACCAGCGGGAGGGTACACAGATACGCAGTATTTT. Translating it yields CASSEGPAGGYTDTQYF.

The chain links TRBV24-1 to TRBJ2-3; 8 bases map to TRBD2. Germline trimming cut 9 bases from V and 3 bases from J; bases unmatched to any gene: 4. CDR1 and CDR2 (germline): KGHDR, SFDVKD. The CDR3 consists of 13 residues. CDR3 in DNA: TGTGCCACCGCGAGCGGGAGTACAGATACGCAGTATTTT. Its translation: CATASGSTDTQYF.

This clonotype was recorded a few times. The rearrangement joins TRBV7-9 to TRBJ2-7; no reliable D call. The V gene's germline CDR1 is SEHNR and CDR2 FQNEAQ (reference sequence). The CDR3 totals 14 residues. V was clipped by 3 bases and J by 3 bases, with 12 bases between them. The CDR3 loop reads CASSFYQSHYEQYF. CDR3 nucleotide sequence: TGTGCCAGCAGCTTCTACCAATCTCACTACGAGCAGTACTTC.

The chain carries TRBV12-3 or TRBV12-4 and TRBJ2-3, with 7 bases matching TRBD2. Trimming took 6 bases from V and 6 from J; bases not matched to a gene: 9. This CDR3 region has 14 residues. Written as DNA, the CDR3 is TGTGCCAGCAGCCTAGCGGAGCTGCTGGATACGCAGTATTTT. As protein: CASSLAELLDTQYF.

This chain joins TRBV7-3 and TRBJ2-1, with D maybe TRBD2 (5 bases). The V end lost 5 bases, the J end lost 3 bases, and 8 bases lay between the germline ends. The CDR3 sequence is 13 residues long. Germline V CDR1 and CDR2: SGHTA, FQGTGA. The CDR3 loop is CASSADYYNEQFF. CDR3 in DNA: TGTGCCAGCAGCGCTGACTACTACAATGAGCAGTTCTTC.

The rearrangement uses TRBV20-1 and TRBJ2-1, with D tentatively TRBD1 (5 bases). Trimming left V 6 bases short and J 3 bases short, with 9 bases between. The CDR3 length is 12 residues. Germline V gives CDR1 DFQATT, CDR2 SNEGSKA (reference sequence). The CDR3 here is CSAMDNYNEQFF. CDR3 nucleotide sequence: TGCAGTGCCATGGACAACTACAATGAGCAGTTCTTC.

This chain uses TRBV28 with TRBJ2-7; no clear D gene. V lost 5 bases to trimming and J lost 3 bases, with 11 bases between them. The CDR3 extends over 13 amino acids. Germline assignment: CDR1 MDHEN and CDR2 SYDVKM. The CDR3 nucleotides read TGTGCCAGCAGTGTGGACGGCTACTACGAGCAGTACTTC. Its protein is CASSVDGYYEQYF.

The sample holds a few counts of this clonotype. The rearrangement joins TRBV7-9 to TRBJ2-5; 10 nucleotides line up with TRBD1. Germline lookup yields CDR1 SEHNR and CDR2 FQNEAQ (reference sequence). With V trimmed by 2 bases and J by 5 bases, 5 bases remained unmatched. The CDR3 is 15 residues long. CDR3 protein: CASSLRGTGDETQYF. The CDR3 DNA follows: TGTGCCAGCAGCTTAAGAGGGACAGGGGATGAGACCCAGTACTTC.

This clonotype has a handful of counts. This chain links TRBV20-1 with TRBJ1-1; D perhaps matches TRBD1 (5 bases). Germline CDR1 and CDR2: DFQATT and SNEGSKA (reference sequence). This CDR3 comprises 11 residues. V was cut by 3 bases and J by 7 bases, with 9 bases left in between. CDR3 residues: CSARGDGEAFF. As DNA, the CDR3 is TGCAGTGCTAGGGGGGACGGTGAAGCTTTCTTT.

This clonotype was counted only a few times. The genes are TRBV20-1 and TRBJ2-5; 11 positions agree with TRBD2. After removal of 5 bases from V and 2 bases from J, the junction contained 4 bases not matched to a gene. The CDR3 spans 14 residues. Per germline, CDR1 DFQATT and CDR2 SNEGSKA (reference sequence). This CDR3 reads CSAAGTSGQETQYF. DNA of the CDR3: TGCAGTGCTGCTGGGACTAGCGGACAAGAGACCCAGTACTTC.

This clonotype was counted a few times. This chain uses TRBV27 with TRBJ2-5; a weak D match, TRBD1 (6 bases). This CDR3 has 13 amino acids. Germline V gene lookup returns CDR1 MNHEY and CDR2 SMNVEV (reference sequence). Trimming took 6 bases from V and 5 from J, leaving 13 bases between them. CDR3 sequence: CASRRGIGETQYF. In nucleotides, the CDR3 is TGTGCCAGCAGGAGGGGGATAGGGGAGACCCAGTACTTC.

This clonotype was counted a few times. The CDR3 DNA sequence: TGTGCCAGCAGTTTCGTGGCGGGAAGCACAGATACGCAGTATTTT. Protein product: CASSFVAGSTDTQYF. The chain couples TRBV12-3 or TRBV12-4 to TRBJ2-3; D might be TRBD2 (6 bases). This CDR3 is built from 15 residues. V was trimmed by 3 bases and J by 0 bases, leaving 10 bases between them.

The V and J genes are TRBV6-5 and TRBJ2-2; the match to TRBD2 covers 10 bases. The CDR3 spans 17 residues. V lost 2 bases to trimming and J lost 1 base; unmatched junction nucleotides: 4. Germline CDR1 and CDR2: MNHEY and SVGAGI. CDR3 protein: CASSYGLAVKNTGELFF. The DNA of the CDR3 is TGTGCCAGCAGTTACGGACTAGCGGTAAAGAACACCGGGGAGCTGTTTTTT.

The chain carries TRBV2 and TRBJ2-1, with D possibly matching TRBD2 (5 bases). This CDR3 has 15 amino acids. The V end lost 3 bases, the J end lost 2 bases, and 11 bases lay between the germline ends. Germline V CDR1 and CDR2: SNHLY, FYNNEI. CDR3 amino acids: CASSDRSRAYNEQFF. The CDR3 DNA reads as TGTGCCAGCAGTGATAGGTCGAGGGCCTACAATGAGCAGTTCTTC.

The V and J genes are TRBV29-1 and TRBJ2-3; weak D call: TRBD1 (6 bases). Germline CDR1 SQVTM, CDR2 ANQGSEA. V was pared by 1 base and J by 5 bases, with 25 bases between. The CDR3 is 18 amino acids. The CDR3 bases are TGCAGCGTTGAAGCCCAAGTCCCGTACAGGGTGGGGAGAGATACGCAGTATTTT. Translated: CSVEAQVPYRVGRDTQYF.

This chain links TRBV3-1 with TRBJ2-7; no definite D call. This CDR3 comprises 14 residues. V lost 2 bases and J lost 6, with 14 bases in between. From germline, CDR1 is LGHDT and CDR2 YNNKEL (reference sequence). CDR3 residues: CASSQNTVPSEQYF. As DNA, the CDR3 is TGTGCCAGCAGCCAAAATACGGTACCCAGCGAGCAGTACTTC.

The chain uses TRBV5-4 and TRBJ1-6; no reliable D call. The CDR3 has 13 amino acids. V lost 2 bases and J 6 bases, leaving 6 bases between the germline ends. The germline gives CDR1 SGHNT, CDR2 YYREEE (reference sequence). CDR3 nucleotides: TGTGCCAGCAGCTTAGAGTTTAATTCACCCCTCCACTTT. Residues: CASSLEFNSPLHF.

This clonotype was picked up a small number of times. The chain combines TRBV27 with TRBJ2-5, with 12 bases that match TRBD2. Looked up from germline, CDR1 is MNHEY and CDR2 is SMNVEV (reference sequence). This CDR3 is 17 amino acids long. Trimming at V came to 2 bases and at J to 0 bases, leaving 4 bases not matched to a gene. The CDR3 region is CASSLRRTSGNQETQYF. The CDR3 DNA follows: TGTGCCAGCAGTTTAAGAAGGACTAGCGGGAACCAAGAGACCCAGTACTTC.

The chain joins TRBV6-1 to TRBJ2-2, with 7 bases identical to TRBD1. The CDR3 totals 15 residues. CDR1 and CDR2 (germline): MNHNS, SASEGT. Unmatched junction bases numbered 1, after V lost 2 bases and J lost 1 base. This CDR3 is CASSERTGNTGELFF. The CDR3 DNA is TGTGCCAGCAGTGAACGGACAGGGAACACCGGGGAGCTGTTTTTT.

The CDR3 DNA is TGCGCCAGCAGCAAGGGGACAGAAGGGGATACGCAGTATTTT. Amino acids: CASSKGTEGDTQYF. The chain couples TRBV5-1 to TRBJ2-3; TRBD1 aligns across 7 bases. Trimming cost V 4 bases and J 6 bases; bases outside gene matches: 8. The V gene's germline CDR1 is SGHRS and CDR2 YFSETQ. The CDR3 spans 14 residues.

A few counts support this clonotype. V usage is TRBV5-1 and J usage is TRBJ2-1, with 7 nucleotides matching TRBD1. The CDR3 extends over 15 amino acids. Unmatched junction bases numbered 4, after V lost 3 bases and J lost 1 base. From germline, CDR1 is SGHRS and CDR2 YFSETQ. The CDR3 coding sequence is TGCGCCAGCAGCTATACCAGGGGGTCCTACAATGAGCAGTTCTTC. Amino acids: CASSYTRGSYNEQFF.

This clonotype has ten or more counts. The CDR3 region has the DNA TGCAGCGTTTACAACTACGAGCAGTACTTC. It encodes CSVYNYEQYF. The gene calls are TRBV29-1 and TRBJ2-7; no reliable D call. The CDR3 totals 10 residues. The V gene lost 5 bases and the J gene lost 3 bases, with 5 bases spanning the gap. In germline, CDR1 is SQVTM, CDR2 ANQGSEA.

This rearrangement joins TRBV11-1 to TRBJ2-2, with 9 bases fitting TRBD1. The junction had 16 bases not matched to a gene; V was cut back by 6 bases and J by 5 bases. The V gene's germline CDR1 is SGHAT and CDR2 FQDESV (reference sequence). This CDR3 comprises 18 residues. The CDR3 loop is CASRPPRRDRDRTGELFF. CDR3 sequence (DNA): TGTGCCAGCAGACCGCCCCGAAGGGACAGGGATAGGACCGGGGAGCTGTTTTTT.

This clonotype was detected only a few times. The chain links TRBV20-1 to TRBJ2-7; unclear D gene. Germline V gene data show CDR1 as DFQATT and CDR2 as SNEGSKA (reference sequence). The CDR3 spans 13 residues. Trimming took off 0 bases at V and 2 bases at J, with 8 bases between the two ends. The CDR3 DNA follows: TGCAGTGCTAGAGAAAGAGTACCCTACGAGCAGTACTTC. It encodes CSARERVPYEQYF.

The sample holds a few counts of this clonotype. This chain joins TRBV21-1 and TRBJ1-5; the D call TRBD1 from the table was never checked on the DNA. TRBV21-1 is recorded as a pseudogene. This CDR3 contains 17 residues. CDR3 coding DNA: TGTGCCAGCAGCAAACTGGGGGGCACCATCAGCAATCAGCCCCAGCATTTT. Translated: CASSKLGGTISNQPQHF.

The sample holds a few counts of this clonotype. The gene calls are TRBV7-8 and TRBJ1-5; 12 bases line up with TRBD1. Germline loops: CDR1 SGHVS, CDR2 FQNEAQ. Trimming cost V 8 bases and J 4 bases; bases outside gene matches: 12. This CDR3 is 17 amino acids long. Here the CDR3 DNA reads TGTGCCAGCTCGGGGGGGACAGGGGGCCCAGGGAATCAGCCCCAGCATTTT. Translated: CASSGGTGGPGNQPQHF.

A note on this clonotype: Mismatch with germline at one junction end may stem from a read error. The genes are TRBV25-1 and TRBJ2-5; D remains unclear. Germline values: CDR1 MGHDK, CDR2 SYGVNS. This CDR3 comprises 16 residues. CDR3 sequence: CASSEYVAAMFETQYF. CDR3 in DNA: TGTGCTAGCAGTGAATATGTGGCCGCTATGTTTGAGACCCAGTACTTC.

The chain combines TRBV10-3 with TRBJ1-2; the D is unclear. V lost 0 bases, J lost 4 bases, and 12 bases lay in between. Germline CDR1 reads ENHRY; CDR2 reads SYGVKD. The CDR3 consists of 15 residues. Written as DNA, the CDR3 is TGTGCCATCAGTGAGTCTTGGAGGAGAGCCTATGGCTACACCTTC. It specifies CAISESWRRAYGYTF.